The clone carrying this T cell receptor beta chain appeared a single time. This CDR3 contains 13 residues. Germline CDR1 is MRHNA and CDR2 is SNTAGT. V was trimmed by 4 bases and J by 3 bases, leaving 9 bases between them. These data belong to a study of blood T cell repertoires in COVID-19. Profiling relied on immunoSEQ multiplex PCR, and the TCRdb table lists in-frame clones only, not all of them. The sample shows roughly 200,000 clones, about 79% of them seen only once. The chain is built from TRBV6-4 and TRBJ1-1; tentative D call: TRBD1 (6 bases). Specimen: peripheral blood. The TCR was taken from a human donor in a cohort sampled during active COVID-19. The CDR3 nucleotides read TGTGCCAGCAGTGTACAGGGCTACACTGAAGCTTTCTTT. Translating gives CASSVQGYTEAFF.